This entry features one T cell receptor (beta chain) sequence. The data were taken from a study of CD8 T cells in Susac syndrome. About 0.5 to 1 ug RNA was reverse transcribed with random hexamers. TCR beta CDR3 was amplified by immunoSEQ covering 54 Vbeta and 13 Jbeta. TCRdb itself ran the immunoSEQ multiplex PCR reads through MiXCR, one entry per CDR3 protein. The sample has 100,000 or so distinct CDR3 sequences; just under 95% are singletons. While serving as controls, healthy donors were matched for age and sex. In contrast to the negatively isolated CD8+ and CD4+ T cells, TEMRA cells were FACS-enriched. This receptor was identified in a human donor in good health. The source material was CD8+ T cells from PBMCs.

In nucleotides, the CDR3 is TGTGCCAGCAGTTCCCAGGTACGGCGGGGGGACACAGATACGCAGTATTTT. Its protein product is CASSSQVRRGDTDTQYF. The rearrangement uses TRBV12-3 or TRBV12-4 and TRBJ2-3, with TRBD2 identical over 8 bases. V lost 4 bases, J lost 2 bases, and 11 bases stayed unmatched. The CDR3 extends over 17 amino acids.